A selection of T cell receptor beta chains follows, all from one sample in a study of patients and donors after allogeneic stem cell transplantation. TCRdb re-analysed the RT-PCR reads in MiXCR, keeping a single row per CDR3 protein. The top ten hold more than 9% of the sample, which has approximately 200,000 distinct CDR3 sequences, 13% to 15% seen once. The source material was blood, either unsorted or a sorted T cell fraction (not recorded which). All receptors come from a human donor who was either an allogeneic HSCT recipient or a stem cell or donor lymphocyte infusion donor (not recorded which). It is not recorded whose cells these are; they may come from a transplant donor. Each CDR3 is given with its conserved first and last residue. A D gene is named only where the DNA matches it firmly. Part of the rows lack a size; the others show once, few, many or a class for expanded clones.

.	few	TRBV7-8	TRBJ2-7	CASSSSTGLSSSYEQYF	TGTGCCAGCAGCTCGTCCACGGGACTTTCTAGCTCTTACGAGCAGTACTTC
TRBD2	few	TRBV7-7	TRBJ2-1	CASSLGTSDYNEQFF	TGTGCTAGCAGCTTAGGGACTAGCGACTACAATGAGCAGTTCTTC
.	.	TRBV28	TRBJ1-1	CASRENVGGTEAFF	TGTGCCAGCAGGGAGAACGTCGGGGGTACTGAAGCTTTCTTT
TRBD1	many	TRBV4-3	TRBJ2-2	CASSQDRDRNTGELFF	TGCGCCAGCAGCCAAGATCGGGACAGAAACACCGGGGAGCTGTTTTTT
.	.	TRBV28	TRBJ2-3	CASRTPAGWGTDTQYF	TGTGCCAGCAGGACACCGGCAGGGTGGGGCACAGATACGCAGTATTTT
.	few	TRBV12-3/TRBV12-4	TRBJ1-2	CASGTRSYGYTF	TGTGCCAGCGGAACGCGGAGCTATGGCTACACCTTC
TRBD1	.	TRBV6-1	TRBJ1-2	CASSQGQGLGYTF	TGTGCCAGCAGCCAAGGACAGGGACTCGGCTACACCTTC
.	.	TRBV20-1	TRBJ2-5	CSATVGGQETQYF	TGCAGTGCTACCGTTGGGGGTCAAGAGACCCAGTACTTC
.	few	TRBV6-1	TRBJ2-3	CASSGVAVIRTDTQYF	TGTGCCAGCAGTGGAGTAGCGGTCATACGCACAGATACGCAGTATTTT
.	.	TRBV19	TRBJ2-1	CASSIASKQFF	TGTGCCAGTAGTATAGCCAGCAAGCAGTTCTTC
.	.	TRBV6-1	TRBJ1-2	CASRDQEGTNYGYTF	TGTGCCAGCCGGGACCAGGAGGGTACTAACTATGGCTACACCTTC
.	many	TRBV5-1	TRBJ2-7	CASSFRDGSSTYYEQYF	TGCGCCAGCAGCTTTCGGGATGGTTCGTCTACCTACTACGAGCAGTACTTC
.	few	TRBV2	TRBJ1-2	CASRDGGYGYTF	TGTGCCAGCAGGGACGGAGGCTATGGCTACACCTTC
.	many	TRBV5-1	TRBJ2-5	CASSLGASESETQYF	TGCGCCAGCAGCTTGGGAGCTAGCGAGAGCGAGACCCAGTACTTC
.	many	TRBV6-1	TRBJ1-2	CASSEKAGPRDGYTF	TGTGCCAGCAGTGAGAAGGCAGGGCCGAGGGATGGCTACACCTTC